This note documents a single TCR beta chain sequence. This record comes from a study of cytomegalovirus exposure and HLA in healthy donors. PCR used 60 Vbeta primers and 13 Jbeta primers. Profiled with immunoSEQ multiplex PCR; TCRdb holds only in-frame clones, not every one. The data show about 230,000 clones, with 70% to 90% seen just once and 0.24% held by the top ten. The receptor's source is a girl aged 2 to 9 in good health and CMV-seronegative. Material for sequencing was PBMCs.

The CDR3 coding sequence is TGTGCCAGCAGTTACTCGGACAGCTCTGGGGCCAACGTCCTGACTTTC. Its translation is CASSYSDSSGANVLTF. The V and J genes are TRBV6-5 and TRBJ2-6; tentative D call: TRBD1 (6 bases). Germline loops: CDR1 MNHEY, CDR2 SVGAGI. The CDR3 totals 16 residues. V lost 0 bases to trimming and J lost 0 bases, with 6 bases between them.